This section outlines one TCR beta chain sequence together with its context. The data were obtained in a study of cytomegalovirus exposure and HLA in healthy donors. This CDR3 is 14 amino acids long. The germline V gene has CDR1 LNHDA and CDR2 SQIVND (reference sequence). The ends were cut back, 1 base at V and 5 bases at J, with 11 bases in the middle. It was with 60 Vbeta and 13 Jbeta primers that the PCR ran. TCRdb's table, derived via immunoSEQ multiplex PCR, lists solely in-frame clones and lacks some. The table has 120,000 or so clones, 60% to 85% seen once. This receptor was taken from a woman aged 40 to 50 in good health and CMV-seronegative. This rearrangement joins TRBV19 to TRBJ1-1, with D possibly matching TRBD1 (6 bases). The sequenced sample was PBMCs. CDR3 sequence (DNA): TGTGCCAGTAGTATAGGCGGGGGGCGGACTGAAGCTTTCTTT. This translates into CASSIGGGRTEAFF.